Each of the 23 T cell receptor beta chains below was sequenced from the same sample in a study of blood T cell repertoires in COVID-19. Using immunoSEQ multiplex PCR, the repertoire was profiled, and TCRdb retains in-frame clones only, with some absent. The profile covers hundreds of thousands of clones, with 70% to 90% appearing a single time and around 1.8% taken by the ten largest. The sequencing input was PBMCs or T cells enriched from blood (not recorded which). These receptors came from a young woman with acute COVID-19.

CDR3 bases: TGTGCCAGCAGCACAGGGGGCCTTGGCAAAAACATTCAGTACTTC. Protein sequence: CASSTGGLGKNIQYF. V usage is TRBV9 and J usage is TRBJ2-4; 9 bases are a match to TRBD1. The V gene end was trimmed by 4 bases and the J gene end by 3 bases; junction bases not matched to a gene: 5. CDR1 and CDR2 (germline): SGDLS, YYNGEE. The CDR3 loop spans 15 amino acids.

This sequence joins TRBV6-5 and TRBJ1-2; unclear D gene. V was clipped by 7 bases and J by 9 bases, with 12 bases between them. The CDR3 length is 11 residues. The V gene's germline CDR1 is MNHEY and CDR2 SVGAGI. CDR3: CASINGGRYTF. In nucleotides, the CDR3 is TGTGCCAGCATTAACGGAGGTCGCTACACCTTC.

This chain links TRBV4-1 with TRBJ2-3; TRBD2 aligns across 8 bases. Germline V CDR1 and CDR2: MGHRA, YSYEKL. The CDR3 is made up of 17 amino acids. Trimming removed 0 bases from V and 4 bases from J; junction bases left unmatched: 9. In DNA, the CDR3 is TGCGCCAGCAGCCAAGATAGCGCGGGAGGTAAAGCAGATACGCAGTATTTT. Amino acids: CASSQDSAGGKADTQYF.

The chain has TRBV5-6 and TRBJ2-7, with TRBD2 matching 10 bases. The CDR3 is 16 residues long. Per the germline V gene, CDR1 is SGHDT and CDR2 is YYEEEE. Losses at the gene ends were 4 bases for V and 4 bases for J; bases not matched to a gene: 11. Here the CDR3 reads CASSRAGSGRLYEQYF. The CDR3 nucleotides read TGTGCCAGCAGCCGGGCGGGTAGCGGGAGGTTGTACGAGCAGTACTTC.

The chain combines TRBV9 with TRBJ2-2, with a tentative D call TRBD1 (7 bases). The CDR3 extends over 19 amino acids. The V gene lost 1 base and the J gene lost 0 bases, with 19 bases spanning the gap. In germline, CDR1 is SGDLS, CDR2 YYNGEE. Written as DNA, the CDR3 is TGTGCCAGCAGCGTAAGGGTGTTGGGCGGGACAGCGAACACCGGGGAGCTGTTTTTT. It encodes CASSVRVLGGTANTGELFF.

The chain uses TRBV6-1 and TRBJ1-4; TRBD1 matches 8 bases. The length of the CDR3 is 14 residues. Germline-derived CDR1 and CDR2 are MNHNS and SASEGT. V lost 2 bases, J lost 10 bases, and 6 bases stayed unmatched. CDR3 protein: CASSEPLTGAKLFF. The CDR3 DNA follows: TGTGCCAGCAGTGAACCGCTGACAGGGGCAAAACTGTTTTTT.

The rearrangement links TRBV5-8 to TRBJ2-1; no firm D call. CDR3 length: 13 amino acids. The germline V and J ends were trimmed by 4 bases and 3 bases, with 8 bases remaining between them. Germline V lookup: CDR1 SGHTS, CDR2 YDEGEE. In DNA form, the CDR3 reads TGTGCCAGCAGCACGCCGGTCTACAATGAGCAGTTCTTC. It translates to CASSTPVYNEQFF.

This clone was detected once. This chain connects TRBV19 to TRBJ1-6; a weak D match, TRBD1 (6 bases). Trimming stripped 5 bases from V and 9 bases from J, with 11 bases between. The CDR3 extends over 13 amino acids. Looked up from germline, CDR1 is LNHDA and CDR2 is SQIVND (reference sequence). CDR3 sequence: CASSLGQLSPLHF. The CDR3 coding sequence is TGTGCCAGTAGTCTTGGACAGCTTTCACCCCTCCACTTT.

This clone was recorded once. V usage is TRBV10-3 and J usage is TRBJ2-1; D remains unclear. This CDR3 region has 14 residues. Germline V lookup: CDR1 ENHRY, CDR2 SYGVKD. V gave up 7 bases and J gave up 0 bases, with 10 bases separating them. The CDR3 nucleotides read TGTGCCATCACCCCCCGTCGCTCCTACAATGAGCAGTTCTTC. This gives the protein CAITPRRSYNEQFF.

The genes are TRBV4-3 and TRBJ2-1; 9 bases match TRBD2. Germline V gives CDR1 LGHNA, CDR2 YSLEER. The CDR3 extends over 17 amino acids. The V segment lost 8 bases and the J segment 8 bases; nucleotides outside the gene matches: 19. CDR3 protein: CASGNQGNLAGYDEQFF. For the CDR3, the DNA is TGCGCCAGCGGCAATCAGGGGAACCTAGCGGGATACGATGAGCAGTTCTTC.

Only one count was recorded for this clone. The rearrangement links TRBV28 to TRBJ1-1; TRBD1 matches at 8 bases. The CDR3 is 14 amino acids. With 9 bases clipped from V and 1 base from J, the junction kept 7 bases outside the gene matches. CDR1 MDHEN and CDR2 SYDVKM come from the germline V gene. Here the CDR3 reads CASLPGGTNTEAFF. Here the CDR3 DNA reads TGTGCCAGTTTGCCAGGGGGCACGAACACTGAAGCTTTCTTT.

The V and J genes are TRBV19 and TRBJ2-2; 9 bases fit TRBD1. The V segment lost 5 bases and the J segment 4 bases; nucleotides outside the gene matches: 5. The CDR3 is 15 residues long. Germline V CDR1 and CDR2: LNHDA, SQIVND (reference sequence). The CDR3 region is CASSDGTGFTGELFF. In DNA, the CDR3 is TGTGCCAGTAGTGATGGGACAGGGTTCACCGGGGAGCTGTTTTTT.

This chain uses TRBV28 with TRBJ1-3, with D perhaps TRBD1 (6 bases). This CDR3 region has 15 residues. Germline lookup yields CDR1 MDHEN and CDR2 SYDVKM. Between the trimmed V and J ends, which lost 2 bases and 3 bases, there was a span of 11 bases. CDR3 sequence: CASSLQGLFGNTIYF. The CDR3 nucleotides are TGTGCCAGCAGTTTACAGGGGCTGTTTGGAAACACCATATATTTT.

The chain links TRBV28 to TRBJ1-1; a possible D gene is TRBD1 (5 bases). V was pared by 7 bases and J by 4 bases, with 19 bases between. Germline CDR1 reads MDHEN; CDR2 reads SYDVKM. The CDR3 totals 15 residues. The CDR3 protein is CASIGEGGGSTEAFF. In DNA form, the CDR3 reads TGTGCCAGCATAGGTGAGGGCGGGGGAAGCACTGAAGCTTTCTTT.

The chain has TRBV25-1 and TRBJ1-6, with 9 nucleotides matching TRBD1. Germline V gene data show CDR1 as MGHDK and CDR2 as SYGVNS. CDR3 length equals 15 residues. V trimming: 3 bases; J trimming: 6 bases; junction bases outside the gene matches: 3. CDR3 sequence: CASSDTGGGNSPLHF. The CDR3, as DNA: TGTGCCAGCAGTGATACAGGGGGCGGTAATTCACCCCTCCACTTT.

The chain uses TRBV25-1 and TRBJ2-7; possibly TRBD2 for D (6 bases). The V gene's germline CDR1 is MGHDK and CDR2 SYGVNS. The V end was cut by 3 bases, the J end by 4 bases, with 10 bases between. The CDR3 extends over 13 amino acids. The DNA for the CDR3 is TGTGCCAGCAGTGATGGGGGACTTTACGAGCAGTACTTC. Amino acids: CASSDGGLYEQYF.

The chain couples TRBV7-9 to TRBJ1-1; D is uncertain. The CDR3 has 10 amino acids. V lost 7 bases and J lost 8, with 8 bases in between. Per the germline V gene, CDR1 is SEHNR and CDR2 is FQNEAQ (reference sequence). The CDR3 here is CASTQSEAFF. In DNA, the CDR3 is TGTGCCAGCACTCAGTCAGAAGCTTTCTTT.

This chain connects TRBV7-2 to TRBJ1-4; no firm D call. The CDR3 is made up of 12 amino acids. Trimming removed 5 bases from V and 7 bases from J, with 8 bases in between. Germline assignment: CDR1 SGHTA and CDR2 FQGNSA. Written as DNA, the CDR3 is TGTGCCAGCAGCGTTTACAGTGAAAAACTGTTTTTT. This codes for CASSVYSEKLFF.

This chain uses TRBV5-6 with TRBJ1-6; 8 positions agree with TRBD1. The CDR3 is 15 residues long. Trimming removed 0 bases from V and 9 bases from J; junction bases left unmatched: 5. Per the germline V gene, CDR1 is SGHDT and CDR2 is YYEEEE. The CDR3 sequence: CASSLVPGGISPLHF. Here the CDR3 DNA reads TGTGCCAGCAGCTTGGTGCCAGGGGGCATTTCACCCCTCCACTTT.

This clone appeared once. This chain uses TRBV3-1 (or the pseudogene TRBV3-2) with TRBJ2-1; 9 bases match TRBD2. CDR1 LGHDT and CDR2 YNNKEL come from the germline V gene (reference sequence). V lost 1 base to trimming and J lost 6 bases; unmatched junction nucleotides: 4. The CDR3 has 15 residues. The CDR3 sequence is CASSQVGGGANEQFF. CDR3 in DNA: TGTGCCAGCAGCCAAGTGGGCGGGGGGGCCAATGAGCAGTTCTTC.

The chain has TRBV5-6 and TRBJ2-1; 10 bases are shared with TRBD2. The CDR3 is 15 amino acids. Unmatched junction bases numbered 2, after V lost 1 base and J lost 4 bases. The germline gives CDR1 SGHDT, CDR2 YYEEEE. In DNA, the CDR3 is TGTGCCAGCAGCTTGACTAGCGGGGCGTACAATGAGCAGTTCTTC. It codes for CASSLTSGAYNEQFF.

The rearrangement uses TRBV11-2 and TRBJ2-7; the D gene is possibly TRBD1 (6 bases). With 5 bases removed from V and 0 bases from J, the gap between germline ends came to 11 bases. The V gene's germline CDR1 is SGHAT and CDR2 FQNNGV. The CDR3 covers 14 residues. The CDR3 nucleotides read TGTGCCAGCAGCAAACAGGGTAGCTCCTACGAGCAGTACTTC. It encodes CASSKQGSSYEQYF. Using reference TRBV11-2 and TRBJ2-7 for the parts outside the CDR3, the full variable domain is EAGVAQSPRYKIIEKRQSVAFWCNPISGHATLYWYQQILGQGPKLLIQFQNNGVVDDSQLPKDRFSAERLKGVDSTLKIQPAKLEDSAVYLCASSKQGSSYEQYFGPGTRLTVT.

The chain couples TRBV5-1 to TRBJ2-7; 9 bases match TRBD2. Germline-derived CDR1 and CDR2 are SGHRS and YFSETQ. V shed 4 bases, J shed 0 bases, and the junction held 5 bases outside the gene matches. This CDR3 is 15 amino acids long. CDR3 in DNA: TGCGCCAGCAGCGCTATAGCGGGAGACTCCTACGAGCAGTACTTC. Translating it yields CASSAIAGDSYEQYF. Full variable domain (remainder filled in from reference TRBV5-1 and TRBJ2-7): KAGVTQTPRYLIKTRGQQVTLSCSPISGHRSVSWYQQTPGQGLQFLFEYFSETQRNKGNFPGRFSGRQFSNSRSEMNVSTLELGDSALYLCASSAIAGDSYEQYFGPGTRLTVT.